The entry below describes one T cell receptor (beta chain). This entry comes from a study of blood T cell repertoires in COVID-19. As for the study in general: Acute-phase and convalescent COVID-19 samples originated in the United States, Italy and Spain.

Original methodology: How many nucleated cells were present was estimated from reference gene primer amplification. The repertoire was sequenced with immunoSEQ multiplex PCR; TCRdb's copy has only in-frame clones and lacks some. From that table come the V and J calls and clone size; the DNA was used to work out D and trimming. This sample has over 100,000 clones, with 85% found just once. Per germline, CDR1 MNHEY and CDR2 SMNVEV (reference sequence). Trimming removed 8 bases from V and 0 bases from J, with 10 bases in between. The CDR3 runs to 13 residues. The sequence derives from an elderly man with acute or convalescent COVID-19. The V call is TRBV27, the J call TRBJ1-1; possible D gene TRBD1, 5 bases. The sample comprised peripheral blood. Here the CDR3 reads CASRQHVNTEAFF. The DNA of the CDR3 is TGTGCCAGCCGACAGCATGTGAACACTGAAGCTTTCTTT.